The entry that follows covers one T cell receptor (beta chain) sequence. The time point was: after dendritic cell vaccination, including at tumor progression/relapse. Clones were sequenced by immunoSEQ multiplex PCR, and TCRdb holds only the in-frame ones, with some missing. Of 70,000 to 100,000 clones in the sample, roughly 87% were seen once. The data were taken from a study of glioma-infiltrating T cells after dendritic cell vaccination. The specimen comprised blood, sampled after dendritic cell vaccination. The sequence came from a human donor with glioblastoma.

CDR3 sequence (DNA): TGTGCCACCAGCAGAGCGGACAGGGGACACGAGCAGTACTTC. It codes for CATSRADRGHEQYF. The gene calls are TRBV15 and TRBJ2-7; 9 nucleotides agree with TRBD1. CDR3 size: 14 residues. Looked up from germline, CDR1 is LNHNV and CDR2 is YYDKDF (reference sequence). The V gene end was trimmed by 1 base and the J gene end by 5 bases; junction bases not matched to a gene: 3.